This T cell receptor beta chain was captured in a study of naive and memory T cell subsets. V lost 3 bases to trimming and J lost 0 bases; unmatched junction nucleotides: 12. The CDR3 contains 20 residues. Germline V gives CDR1 KGHSH, CDR2 LQKENI. Both TRBC1 and TRBC2 were covered by a beta constant-region primer of two equimolar oligonucleotides. Ligated cDNA was amplified by four rounds of PCR with nested alpha and beta constant-region primers and SP2. From the UMI-ligation and nested PCR reads, TCRdb called clonotypes with MiXCR, one entry per CDR3 protein. The data show 130,000 or so distinct CDR3 sequences, around a third seen once.

The sequencing input was central memory CD4+ T cells from blood. The TCR comes from a human donor in good health. The chain is built from TRBV18 and TRBJ2-1; 12 bases match TRBD2. The CDR3 nucleotides are TGTGCCAGCTCACCGCGACGGACTAGCGGGGTCCTTAGCTCCTACAATGAGCAGTTCTTC. Translated, it gives CASSPRRTSGVLSSYNEQFF.